The 21 T cell receptor beta chains in this list originate from one sample, sequenced in a study of Tregs in tolerant kidney transplant recipients. Mixed chimerism was transient after nonmyeloablative marrow transplants from related graft donors. Sequencing was performed with immunoSEQ multiplex PCR; in TCRdb, only in-frame clones are kept and a portion is missing. The sample has fewer than 60,000 clones, about 91% seen once. Specimen: CD8+ T cells from blood (PBMCs), collected 24 months after the transplant. Receptors originate from a human patient who received a combined kidney and bone marrow transplant. Some T cells may be the graft donor's.

The rearrangement links TRBV28 to TRBJ1-1; D remains unclear. The CDR3 is made up of 13 amino acids. CDR1 is MDHEN, CDR2 SYDVKM, per germline. V lost 6 bases and J 3 bases, leaving 11 bases between the germline ends. The CDR3 DNA follows: TGTGCCAGCAGCTTCCCCCCCGACACTGAAGCTTTCTTT. This sequence encodes CASSFPPDTEAFF.

V and J are TRBV19 and TRBJ1-2, with D possibly being TRBD1 (5 bases). The V end was cut by 2 bases, the J end by 4 bases, with 14 bases between. The CDR3 spans 15 residues. Germline V gives CDR1 LNHDA, CDR2 SQIVND (reference sequence). In DNA, the CDR3 is TGTGCCAGTAGTATATCCCCGGGGGAGGGCTATGGCTACACCTTC. Its protein product is CASSISPGEGYGYTF. The complete variable domain, with remaining parts taken from reference TRBV19 and TRBJ1-2, reads DGGITQSPKYLFRKEGQNVTLSCEQNLNHDAMYWYRQDPGQGLRLIYYSQIVNDFQKGDIAEGYSVSREKKESFPLTVTSAQKNPTAFYLCASSISPGEGYGYTFGSGTRLTVV.

The chain carries TRBV7-6 and TRBJ2-3, with no clear D. The germline gives CDR1 SGHVS, CDR2 FNYEAQ. This CDR3 has 13 amino acids. V lost 5 bases to trimming and J lost 5 bases, with 11 bases between them. CDR3 DNA sequence: TGTGCCAGCAGCCCCGGCGGTGGAGATACGCAGTATTTT. Amino acids: CASSPGGGDTQYF.

The chain recombines TRBV30 with TRBJ1-2; D remains unclear. The V gene's germline CDR1 is GTSNPN and CDR2 SVGIG (reference sequence). The CDR3 loop spans 14 amino acids. V gave up 4 bases and J gave up 5 bases, with 17 bases separating them. The CDR3 DNA follows: TGTGCCTGGATGACCCCTGGCAGGCAGTATGGCTACACCTTC. This encodes CAWMTPGRQYGYTF.

The chain uses TRBV29-1 and TRBJ2-7; 11 bases agree with TRBD2. The CDR3 has 16 amino acids. Germline assignment: CDR1 SQVTM and CDR2 ANQGSEA. V dropped 4 bases and J dropped 4; count of bases not matched to a gene: 12. CDR3 loop: CSVAGTSGGVGYEQYF. The CDR3, as DNA: TGCAGCGTTGCCGGGACTAGCGGTGGGGTTGGGTACGAGCAGTACTTC.

The chain recombines TRBV19 with TRBJ1-5, with D tentatively TRBD1 (5 bases). The CDR3 spans 15 residues. Germline CDR1 reads LNHDA; CDR2 reads SQIVND (reference sequence). V lost 5 bases and J 2 bases, leaving 13 bases between the germline ends. The CDR3 loop reads CASSPTAGGNQPQHF. Written as DNA, the CDR3 is TGTGCCAGTAGTCCGACAGCTGGCGGCAATCAGCCCCAGCATTTT.

J is TRBJ2-1 and V is TRBV5-1; the D gene is possibly TRBD2 (6 bases). Deletions cut 0 bases from V and 8 bases from J, with 18 bases between. CDR1 is SGHRS and CDR2 is YFSETQ in the germline V gene. The length of the CDR3 is 16 residues. Written as DNA, the CDR3 is TGCGCCAGCAGCTTGGGGCCGGGTAGCGGTGTGGATGAGCAGTTCTTC. It encodes CASSLGPGSGVDEQFF. Drawing the rest from reference TRBV5-1 and TRBJ2-1, the complete variable domain is KAGVTQTPRYLIKTRGQQVTLSCSPISGHRSVSWYQQTPGQGLQFLFEYFSETQRNKGNFPGRFSGRQFSNSRSEMNVSTLELGDSALYLCASSLGPGSGVDEQFFGPGTRLTVL.

This clone occurred once. The V and J genes are TRBV9 and TRBJ2-6, with TRBD2 as a possible D gene (6 bases). Per the germline V gene, CDR1 is SGDLS and CDR2 is YYNGEE. V gave up 3 bases and J gave up 2 bases, with 6 bases separating them. The CDR3 is 14 amino acids. This CDR3 is CASSGRAGANVLTF. The CDR3 nucleotides read TGTGCCAGCAGCGGGAGGGCTGGGGCCAACGTCCTGACTTTC.

The chain has TRBV7-3 and TRBJ2-7; no clear D. The CDR3 runs 16 residues. Trimming removed 5 bases from V and 8 bases from J, with 25 bases in between. Germline-derived CDR1 and CDR2 are SGHTA and FQGTGA. The CDR3 region is CASSPHASGKLDKQYF. The CDR3 nucleotides read TGTGCCAGCAGCCCCCACGCGTCAGGTAAGCTCGATAAGCAGTACTTC.

This clone was found once. The genes are TRBV7-9 and TRBJ2-5; 7 bases map to TRBD2. The CDR3 is 15 amino acids. Germline CDR1 and CDR2: SEHNR and FQNEAQ (reference sequence). With V trimmed by 5 bases and J by 3 bases, 9 bases remained unmatched. The CDR3 sequence: CASSQRDGSEETQYF. CDR3 nucleotides: TGTGCCAGCAGCCAGCGGGACGGGAGTGAAGAGACCCAGTACTTC.

The chain employs TRBV9 and TRBJ2-1; D not certain. V shed 1 base and J shed 7 bases, with 6 bases lying between them. The CDR3 spans 12 residues. Germline CDR1 and CDR2: SGDLS and YYNGEE. CDR3 loop: CASSVSQNEQFF. CDR3 DNA: TGTGCCAGCAGCGTAAGTCAGAATGAGCAGTTCTTC.

V and J are TRBV5-5 and TRBJ2-7, with D possibly matching TRBD2 (5 bases). The CDR3 consists of 16 residues. V was trimmed by 0 bases and J by 2 bases, leaving 15 bases between them. Looked up from germline, CDR1 is SGHKS and CDR2 is YYEKEE (reference sequence). CDR3 in DNA: TGTGCCAGCAGCTTGGTACGGGGTTTCAAGACCTACGAGCAGTACTTC. Translation gives CASSLVRGFKTYEQYF.

The V gene is TRBV19, the J gene TRBJ2-2; weak D call: TRBD1 (5 bases). In germline, CDR1 is LNHDA, CDR2 SQIVND (reference sequence). The CDR3 is 14 residues long. The V gene lost 5 bases and the J gene lost 3 bases, with 10 bases spanning the gap. The CDR3 region is CASSAQGYTGELFF. DNA of the CDR3: TGTGCCAGTAGTGCGCAGGGATACACCGGGGAGCTGTTTTTT.

The rearrangement links TRBV7-2 to TRBJ2-7, with a weak D call TRBD2 (6 bases). The CDR3 extends over 13 amino acids. CDR1 is SGHTA and CDR2 is FQGNSA in the germline V gene. Deletions cut 4 bases from V and 5 bases from J, with 12 bases between. CDR3 amino acids: CASSYLRGNEQYF. In DNA form, the CDR3 reads TGTGCCAGCAGCTACCTGCGGGGAAACGAGCAGTACTTC.

This chain connects TRBV4-1 to TRBJ2-5; perhaps TRBD1 as D (6 bases). The CDR3 is 15 amino acids. Trimming left V 4 bases short and J 1 base short, with 13 bases between. Looked up from germline, CDR1 is MGHRA and CDR2 is YSYEKL. CDR3 nucleotide sequence: TGCGCCAGCAGCCTAGGAGGACAGCCCCAAGAGACCCAGTACTTC. It encodes CASSLGGQPQETQYF.

For the CDR3, the DNA is TGCGCCAGCAGCTCTAGCGGGGTAAGCTCCTACGAGCAGTACTTC. Translation gives CASSSSGVSSYEQYF. This rearrangement joins TRBV4-1 to TRBJ2-7, with TRBD2 matching over 9 bases. The CDR3 totals 15 residues. Per the germline V gene, CDR1 is MGHRA and CDR2 is YSYEKL. Trimming took 5 bases from V and 0 from J; bases not matched to a gene: 5.

The rearrangement joins TRBV5-4 to TRBJ2-3; possible D gene TRBD1, 5 bases. The CDR3 extends over 15 amino acids. Germline CDR1 and CDR2: SGHNT and YYREEE (reference sequence). Trimming took 4 bases from V and 1 from J, leaving 13 bases between them. As DNA, the CDR3 is TGTGCCAGCAGCCTCACTCTGACAGGCACAGATACGCAGTATTTT. Translated, it gives CASSLTLTGTDTQYF.

This chain links TRBV25-1 with TRBJ1-5; 10 bases line up with TRBD1. V dropped 6 bases and J dropped 7; count of bases not matched to a gene: 3. The germline gives CDR1 MGHDK, CDR2 SYGVNS. CDR3 length equals 13 residues. CDR3 sequence: CASSDRGRQPQHF. As DNA, the CDR3 is TGTGCCAGCAGCGACAGGGGGCGACAGCCCCAGCATTTT.

This clone was observed once. The rearrangement joins TRBV4-2 to TRBJ2-5; D is uncertain. In germline, CDR1 is LGHNA, CDR2 YNFKEQ. The CDR3 extends over 15 amino acids. V dropped 4 bases and J dropped 5 bases, with 17 bases sitting between them. This CDR3 is CASSLSPSPWETQYF. The CDR3 DNA is TGTGCCAGCAGCCTCTCTCCTAGTCCTTGGGAGACCCAGTACTTC.

The chain has TRBV27 and TRBJ1-2; 9 bases match TRBD1. The CDR3 totals 17 residues. Trimming at V came to 3 bases and at J to 0 bases, leaving 8 bases not matched to a gene. Germline CDR1 is MNHEY and CDR2 is SMNVEV (reference sequence). This chain's CDR3 is CASSFSTGGAANYGYTF. CDR3 nucleotides: TGTGCCAGCAGTTTCAGTACAGGGGGCGCTGCTAACTATGGCTACACCTTC.

The V gene is TRBV7-6, the J gene TRBJ2-3, with TRBD2 as a possible D gene (5 bases). V was clipped by 1 base and J by 5 bases, with 13 bases between them. Per the germline V gene, CDR1 is SGHVS and CDR2 is FNYEAQ. The CDR3 extends over 15 amino acids. In DNA, the CDR3 is TGTGCCAGCAGCTTAGGCGCTAGCCGGGGAGATACGCAGTATTTT. Residues: CASSLGASRGDTQYF.